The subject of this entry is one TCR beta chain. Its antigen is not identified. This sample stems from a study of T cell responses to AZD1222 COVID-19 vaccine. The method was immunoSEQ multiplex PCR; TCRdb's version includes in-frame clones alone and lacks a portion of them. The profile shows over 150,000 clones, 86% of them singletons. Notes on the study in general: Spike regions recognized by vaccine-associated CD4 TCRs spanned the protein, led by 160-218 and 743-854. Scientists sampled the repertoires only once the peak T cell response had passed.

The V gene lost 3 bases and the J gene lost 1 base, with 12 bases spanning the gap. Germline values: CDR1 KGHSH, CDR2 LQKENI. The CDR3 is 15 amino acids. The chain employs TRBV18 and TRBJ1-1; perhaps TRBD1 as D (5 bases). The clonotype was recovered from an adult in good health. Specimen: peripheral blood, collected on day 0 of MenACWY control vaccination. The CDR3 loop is CASSPRQTENTEAFF. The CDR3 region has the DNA TGTGCCAGCTCACCGAGACAGACCGAGAACACTGAAGCTTTCTTT.